These 26 T cell receptor beta chains came from one sample sequenced in a study of technical replicates of blood from a few donors. Clones were read by immunoSEQ multiplex PCR, and TCRdb kept only the in-frame ones, dropping some. The repertoire consists of about 79,000 clones, with 90% to 95% occurring once and the leading ten covering 0.25% to 0.3%. The sample consisted of T cells isolated from PBMCs. These receptors were obtained from a human donor in good health.

This chain joins TRBV7-8 and TRBJ1-1; D is unclear. The CDR3 has 15 amino acids. CDR1 and CDR2 from the germline V gene are SGHVS and FQNEAQ. Trimming removed 1 base from V and 5 bases from J, with 14 bases in between. CDR3 nucleotide sequence: TGTGCCAGCAGCTTAGGAGGAGGGCGGCGGACTGAAGCTTTCTTT. Protein: CASSLGGGRRTEAFF.

The chain carries TRBV4-1 and TRBJ2-7, with TRBD2 matching 11 bases. V lost 4 bases, J lost 6 bases, and 11 bases stayed unmatched. This CDR3 has 16 residues. Germline values: CDR1 MGHRA, CDR2 YSYEKL. DNA for the CDR3: TGCGCCAGCAGCCCCGCCCAACTAGCGGGAGTAGGCGAGCAGTACTTC. It codes for CASSPAQLAGVGEQYF.

This rearrangement joins TRBV27 to TRBJ2-7; 11 bases match TRBD1. This CDR3 comprises 13 residues. V lost 4 bases to trimming and J lost 7 bases; unmatched junction nucleotides: 3. The germline CDR1 and CDR2 sequences are MNHEY and SMNVEV (reference sequence). CDR3 region: CASSSGTGGEQYF. The DNA for the CDR3 is TGTGCCAGCAGTTCTGGGACAGGGGGGGAGCAGTACTTC.

The rearrangement links TRBV6-5 to TRBJ2-6, with 7 bases lining up with TRBD1. Unmatched junction bases numbered 2, after V lost 6 bases and J lost 0 bases. Germline CDR1 and CDR2: MNHEY and SVGAGI. The CDR3 consists of 15 residues. The CDR3 coding sequence is TGTGCCAGCAGGAAGGGGGCCTCTGGGGCCAACGTCCTGACTTTC. Encoded protein: CASRKGASGANVLTF.

The rearrangement links TRBV2 to TRBJ2-7, with D possibly TRBD1 on 5 matching bases. The germline CDR1 and CDR2 sequences are SNHLY and FYNNEI. Trimming removed 1 base at V and 2 bases at J, with 21 bases between. The CDR3 spans 18 residues. The CDR3 reads CASSEVSVRGTAAYEQYF. CDR3 sequence (DNA): TGTGCCAGCAGTGAAGTGTCGGTAAGGGGTACGGCAGCCTACGAGCAGTACTTC.

This clone was recorded only once. This rearrangement joins TRBV5-1 to TRBJ2-7; the D gene is possibly TRBD2 (5 bases). CDR1 is SGHRS and CDR2 is YFSETQ in the germline V gene. V shed 4 bases and J shed 3 bases, with 8 bases lying between them. The CDR3 is made up of 12 amino acids. CDR3 sequence: CASSPDFYEQYF. CDR3 DNA: TGCGCCAGCAGCCCGGACTTCTACGAGCAGTACTTC. Using reference TRBV5-1 and TRBJ2-7 for the parts outside the CDR3, the full variable domain is KAGVTQTPRYLIKTRGQQVTLSCSPISGHRSVSWYQQTPGQGLQFLFEYFSETQRNKGNFPGRFSGRQFSNSRSEMNVSTLELGDSALYLCASSPDFYEQYFGPGTRLTVT.

The chain uses TRBV4-1 and TRBJ2-3, with TRBD2 as a possible D gene (6 bases). Germline-derived CDR1 and CDR2 are MGHRA and YSYEKL. With 0 bases removed from V and 8 bases from J, the gap between germline ends came to 18 bases. The CDR3 consists of 16 residues. This CDR3 reads CASSQESPRVGGTQYF. The CDR3 nucleotides are TGCGCCAGCAGCCAAGAGTCTCCTCGGGTGGGGGGTACGCAGTATTTT.

V gene TRBV30 combines with J gene TRBJ1-6; no definite D call. CDR3 length equals 14 residues. Per the germline V gene, CDR1 is GTSNPN and CDR2 is SVGIG (reference sequence). Trimming removed 1 base at V and 6 bases at J, with 10 bases between. The CDR3 loop reads CAWSGLYANSPLHF. CDR3 coding DNA: TGTGCCTGGAGTGGTCTCTATGCTAATTCACCCCTCCACTTT. Full variable domain (remainder filled in from reference TRBV30 and TRBJ1-6): SQTIHQWPATLVQPVGSPLSLECTVEGTSNPNLYWYRQAAGRGLQLLFYSVGIGQISSEVPQNLSASRPQDRQFILSSKKLLLSDSGFYLCAWSGLYANSPLHFGNGTRLTVT.

This chain links TRBV4-1 with TRBJ2-6; D gene ambiguous. V shed 7 bases and J shed 0 bases, with 16 bases lying between them. Germline lookup yields CDR1 MGHRA and CDR2 YSYEKL. This CDR3 region has 17 residues. CDR3 amino acids: CASKEESANSGANVLTF. The CDR3, as DNA: TGCGCCAGCAAAGAGGAAAGTGCTAACTCTGGGGCCAACGTCCTGACTTTC.

The gene calls are TRBV6-5 and TRBJ2-3; D ambiguous. The CDR3 loop spans 14 amino acids. Germline CDR1 and CDR2: MNHEY and SVGAGI. The ends were cut back, 6 bases at V and 0 bases at J, with 10 bases in the middle. CDR3 in amino acids: CASRPRPSTDTQYF. The DNA for the CDR3 is TGTGCCAGCAGACCTAGACCTAGCACAGATACGCAGTATTTT.

This rearrangement joins TRBV5-1 to TRBJ1-5; 11 positions agree with TRBD1. The germline V gene encodes CDR1 SGHRS and CDR2 YFSETQ. The length of the CDR3 is 16 residues. With V trimmed by 0 bases and J by 4 bases, 3 bases remained unmatched. CDR3 protein: CASSLEGTGGNQPQHF. For the CDR3, the DNA is TGCGCCAGCAGCTTGGAGGGGACAGGGGGGAATCAGCCCCAGCATTTT.

The rearrangement joins TRBV19 to TRBJ2-2, with D tentatively TRBD2 (6 bases). Germline V gene lookup returns CDR1 LNHDA and CDR2 SQIVND (reference sequence). CDR3 size: 16 residues. The ends were cut back, 6 bases at V and 4 bases at J, with 18 bases in the middle. The CDR3 DNA reads TGTGCCAGTAGGACAGTAGAGAGGGGAGGCACCGGGGAGCTGTTTTTT. This gives the protein CASRTVERGGTGELFF.

The rearrangement links TRBV9 to TRBJ1-2; D gene uncertain. Looked up from germline, CDR1 is SGDLS and CDR2 is YYNGEE. The CDR3 consists of 15 residues. V lost 3 bases and J 1 base, leaving 13 bases between the germline ends. CDR3 amino acids: CASSDTVTLNYGYTF. DNA of the CDR3: TGTGCCAGCAGCGATACAGTTACCCTTAACTATGGCTACACCTTC.

The chain links TRBV11-2 to TRBJ1-2, with TRBD1 identical over 7 bases. The CDR3 totals 14 residues. V gave up 9 bases and J gave up 5 bases; unmatched junction bases: 12. The germline V gene has CDR1 SGHAT and CDR2 FQNNGV. The CDR3 DNA reads as TGTGCCAGTAAAGAGGCAGGGGGGCGGTATGGCTACACCTTC. Its translation is CASKEAGGRYGYTF.

The chain uses TRBV2 and TRBJ1-5; 7 nucleotides line up with TRBD1. The CDR3 has 15 amino acids. Germline V CDR1 and CDR2: SNHLY, FYNNEI. The V gene end was trimmed by 6 bases and the J gene end by 2 bases; junction bases not matched to a gene: 7. The CDR3 spells CASREYRGGNQPQHF. In DNA, the CDR3 is TGTGCCAGCAGGGAATACAGGGGTGGCAATCAGCCCCAGCATTTT.

The rearrangement uses TRBV7-2 and TRBJ2-1; 9 bases fit TRBD1. Germline V gene data show CDR1 as SGHTA and CDR2 as FQGNSA. The CDR3 contains 15 residues. The J segment lost 8 bases and the V segment lost 5 bases, leaving 10 bases of the junction unmatched. The DNA for the CDR3 is TGTGCCAGCAGCGCTCCGGGACAGGGTTGGCATGAGCAGTTCTTC. Its protein product is CASSAPGQGWHEQFF. The full variable domain, completed using reference TRBV7-2 and TRBJ2-1, is GAGVSQSPSNKVTEKGKDVELRCDPISGHTALYWYRQSLGQGLEFLIYFQGNSAPDKSGLPSDRFSAERTGGSVSTLTIQRTQQEDSAVYLCASSAPGQGWHEQFFGPGTRLTVL.

The gene calls are TRBV4-2 and TRBJ2-2; 9 nucleotides line up with TRBD2. This CDR3 is 16 amino acids long. The J segment lost 6 bases and the V segment lost 5 bases, leaving 10 bases of the junction unmatched. Germline V gene sequence: CDR1 LGHNA, CDR2 YNFKEQ. The CDR3 here is CASSVHETSGAGELFF. The CDR3 DNA reads TGTGCCAGCAGCGTTCACGAGACTAGCGGCGCCGGGGAGCTGTTTTTT.

The chain joins TRBV5-1 to TRBJ1-1; TRBD1 matches at 7 bases. With V trimmed by 0 bases and J by 1 base, 6 bases remained unmatched. Germline V gives CDR1 SGHRS, CDR2 YFSETQ. The CDR3 covers 16 residues. Here the CDR3 reads CASSLGQGGGNTEAFF. The CDR3 nucleotides are TGCGCCAGCAGCTTGGGACAGGGTGGCGGGAACACTGAAGCTTTCTTT.

The V gene is TRBV18, the J gene TRBJ1-1; 7 bases fit TRBD1. The CDR3 contains 14 residues. The germline V gene encodes CDR1 KGHSH and CDR2 LQKENI. V lost 11 bases and J lost 5; bases outside the gene matches: 14. The CDR3 protein is CAPDRVAGNTEAFF. The CDR3 bases are TGTGCCCCAGACAGGGTCGCGGGGAATACTGAAGCTTTCTTT. Filled out from reference TRBV18 and TRBJ1-1, the complete variable domain reads NAGVMQNPRHLVRRRGQEARLRCSPMKGHSHVYWYRQLPEEGLKFMVYLQKENIIDESGMPKERFSAEFPKEGPSILRIQQVVRGDSAAYFCAPDRVAGNTEAFFGQGTRLTVV.

The rearrangement joins TRBV7-9 to TRBJ2-5; D might be TRBD2 (6 bases). This CDR3 region has 16 residues. Looked up from germline, CDR1 is SEHNR and CDR2 is FQNEAQ (reference sequence). Trimming removed 4 bases at V and 4 bases at J, with 19 bases between. CDR3 DNA: TGTGCCAGCAGCTCCTTAAACACGGGGAGGCGAGAGACCCAGTACTTC. The encoded protein is CASSSLNTGRRETQYF.

The sample holds one count of this clone. The V and J genes are TRBV9 and TRBJ2-1; 7 bases are shared with TRBD1. After removal of 3 bases from V and 3 bases from J, the junction contained 6 bases not matched to a gene. Looked up from germline, CDR1 is SGDLS and CDR2 is YYNGEE. This CDR3 is 15 amino acids long. The CDR3 DNA reads TGTGCCAGCAGCGCCCGACAGGGTCGCTACAATGAGCAGTTCTTC. The encoded protein is CASSARQGRYNEQFF.

The chain combines TRBV28 with TRBJ2-7; D perhaps matches TRBD1 (6 bases). Germline assignment: CDR1 MDHEN and CDR2 SYDVKM. The CDR3 consists of 16 residues. V gave up 3 bases and J gave up 0 bases, with 15 bases separating them. The CDR3 reads CASSFRQVFLSYEQYF. The CDR3 DNA reads as TGTGCCAGCAGTTTCCGACAGGTTTTCCTCTCCTACGAGCAGTACTTC.

V and J are TRBV2 and TRBJ2-6; D may be TRBD1 (5 bases). The germline V gene has CDR1 SNHLY and CDR2 FYNNEI. Trimming took off 3 bases at V and 4 bases at J, with 22 bases between the two ends. The CDR3 totals 19 residues. The CDR3 loop is CASSDPGPLTSFGANVLTF. CDR3 nucleotide sequence: TGTGCCAGCAGTGACCCAGGGCCTCTAACCTCCTTCGGGGCCAACGTCCTGACTTTC.

The chain recombines TRBV11-2 with TRBJ2-2; D might be TRBD2 (6 bases). Trimming stripped 3 bases from V and 5 bases from J, with 7 bases between. The CDR3 is 13 amino acids. Germline V CDR1 and CDR2: SGHAT, FQNNGV. CDR3 region: CASSFSGTGELFF. The CDR3 coding sequence is TGTGCCAGCAGCTTTAGCGGAACCGGGGAGCTGTTTTTT.

The chain combines TRBV7-8 with TRBJ2-7, with 7 bases identical to TRBD1. Per the germline V gene, CDR1 is SGHVS and CDR2 is FQNEAQ. The trim removed 5 bases at V and 2 bases at J, leaving 3 bases unmatched. The CDR3 is 13 amino acids. CDR3 sequence: CASSTGTAYEQYF. DNA of the CDR3: TGTGCCAGCAGCACCGGGACAGCCTACGAGCAGTACTTC.

V gene TRBV12-5 combines with J gene TRBJ1-5, with 8 bases lining up with TRBD1. Trimming removed 0 bases from V and 2 bases from J; junction bases left unmatched: 9. Per germline, CDR1 LGHNT and CDR2 FRNRAP. The length of the CDR3 is 18 residues. In DNA form, the CDR3 reads TGTGCTAGTGGTTTGGTAATGACAGGGGTGTTCGGCAATCAGCCCCAGCATTTT. Protein sequence: CASGLVMTGVFGNQPQHF.